This T cell receptor beta chain came from a study of blood T cells in healthy people across ages. Donors ranged from roughly 6 to 95 years old and were healthy Caucasians in Russia. This CDR3 is built from 13 residues. Trimming cost V 4 bases and J 5 bases, with 8 bases left between them. The second PCR ran about 6 to 12 cycles with a sample-barcoded 5' primer and J-beta primers. A single record per CDR3 protein comes from TCRdb applying MiXCR to the 5' RACE reads. The sample contains about 760,000 distinct CDR3 sequences, roughly 25% of which appear only once. This sample also appeared in a second study, on T cells of mothers and their children.

Sample: blood. This receptor was taken from a boy between 5 and 17 years old in good health. J is TRBJ1-4 and V is TRBV12-3 or TRBV12-4; possible D gene TRBD1, 5 bases. For the CDR3, the DNA is TGTGCCAGCAGTTCCTGGGACAATGAAAAACTGTTTTTT. Translation: CASSSWDNEKLFF.